The clone carrying this T cell receptor (beta chain) was observed once. Germline lookup yields CDR1 LGHDT and CDR2 YNNKEL (reference sequence). The CDR3 length is 16 residues. Trimming left V 4 bases short and J 0 bases short, with 12 bases between. These data belong to a study of blood T cell repertoires in COVID-19. The overall study: Sites in the United States, Italy and Spain provided acute and convalescent COVID-19 samples. Sample material is recorded as cDNA or gDNA derived from T cells, B-cell-depleted T cells, or PBMCs.

Original analysis: Amplification from reference gene primers served as the basis for estimated nucleated cell counts. Only in-frame clones appear in the TCRdb table, and some are missing; sequencing was by immunoSEQ multiplex PCR. V, J and clone size are those of that table, while D and trimming were read from the DNA. The sample gives about 250,000 clones, roughly 88% of which show up once; approximately 6% is in the top ten. Recruited during active infection, patients (from Seattle) were subsequently followed longitudinally. This sequence joins TRBV3-1 (or the pseudogene TRBV3-2) and TRBJ2-2; TRBD1 might be the D (5 bases). Sequencing input: peripheral blood. The receptor was isolated from a woman older than 75 with COVID-19, enrolled during active disease. The CDR3 reads CASSPQGNTNTGELFF. CDR3 in DNA: TGTGCCAGCAGCCCTCAGGGAAACACGAACACCGGGGAGCTGTTTTTT.